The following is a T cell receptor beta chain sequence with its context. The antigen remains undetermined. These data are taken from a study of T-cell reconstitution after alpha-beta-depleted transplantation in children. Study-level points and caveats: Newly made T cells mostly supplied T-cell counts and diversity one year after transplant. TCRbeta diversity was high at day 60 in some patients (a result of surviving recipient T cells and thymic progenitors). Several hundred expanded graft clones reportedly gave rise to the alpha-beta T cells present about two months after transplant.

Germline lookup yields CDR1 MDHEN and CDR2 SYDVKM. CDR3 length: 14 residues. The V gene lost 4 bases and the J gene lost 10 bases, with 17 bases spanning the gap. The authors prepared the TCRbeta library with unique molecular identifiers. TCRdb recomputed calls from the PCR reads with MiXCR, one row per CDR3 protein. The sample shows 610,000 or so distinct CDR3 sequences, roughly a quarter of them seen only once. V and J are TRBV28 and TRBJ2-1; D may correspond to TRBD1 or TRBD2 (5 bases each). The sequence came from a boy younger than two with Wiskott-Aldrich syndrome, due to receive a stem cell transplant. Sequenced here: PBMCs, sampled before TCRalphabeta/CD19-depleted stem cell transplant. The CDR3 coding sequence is TGTGCCAGCAGTTCCGGGACGAGTCCATGGGAGCAGTTCTTC. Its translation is CASSSGTSPWEQFF.